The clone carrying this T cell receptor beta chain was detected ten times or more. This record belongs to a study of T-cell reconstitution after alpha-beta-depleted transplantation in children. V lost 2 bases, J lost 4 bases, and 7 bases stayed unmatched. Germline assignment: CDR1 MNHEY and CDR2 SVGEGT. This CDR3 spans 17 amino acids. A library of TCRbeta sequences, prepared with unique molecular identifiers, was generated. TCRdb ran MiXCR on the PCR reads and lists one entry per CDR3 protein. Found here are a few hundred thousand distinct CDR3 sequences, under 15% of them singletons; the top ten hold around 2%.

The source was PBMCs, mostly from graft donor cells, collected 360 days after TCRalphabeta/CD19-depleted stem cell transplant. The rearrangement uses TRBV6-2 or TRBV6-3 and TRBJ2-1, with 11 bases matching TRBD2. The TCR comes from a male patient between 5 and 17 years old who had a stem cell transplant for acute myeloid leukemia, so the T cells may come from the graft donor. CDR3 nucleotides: TGTGCCAGCAGTTACCCGACGACTAGCGGGGCGTACAATGAGCAGTTCTTC. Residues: CASSYPTTSGAYNEQFF.